The clone carrying this TCR beta chain occurred a few times. One end of the junction varies from germline; a read error may be responsible. Only in-frame clones appear in the TCRdb table, and some are missing; sequencing was by immunoSEQ multiplex PCR. The data contain about 27,000 clones, approximately 66% of them singletons. This entry is derived from a study of blood T cell repertoires in COVID-19. The V gene's germline CDR1 is MGHRA and CDR2 YSYEKL. The CDR3 sequence is 14 residues long. Sequencing was done on a sample of peripheral blood. The origin of this receptor is a man aged 55 to 70 with active or convalescent COVID-19. The genes are TRBV4-1 and TRBJ1-2; D possibly corresponds to TRBD1 (6 bases). The CDR3 spells CASSQDWQGPDYPF. The CDR3 nucleotides are TGCGCCAGCAGCCAAGATTGGCAGGGGCCCGACTATCCCTTC.